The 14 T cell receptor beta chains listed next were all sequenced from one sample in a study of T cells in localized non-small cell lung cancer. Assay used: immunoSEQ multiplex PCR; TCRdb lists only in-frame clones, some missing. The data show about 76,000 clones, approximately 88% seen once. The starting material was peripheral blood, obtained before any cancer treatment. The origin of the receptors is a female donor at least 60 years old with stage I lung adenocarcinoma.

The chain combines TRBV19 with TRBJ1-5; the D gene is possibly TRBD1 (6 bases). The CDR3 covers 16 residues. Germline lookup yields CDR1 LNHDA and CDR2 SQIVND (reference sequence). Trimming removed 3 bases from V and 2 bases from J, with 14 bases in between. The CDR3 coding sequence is TGTGCCAGTAGTATCGTCCAGGGGTTAGGCAATCAGCCCCAGCATTTT. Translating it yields CASSIVQGLGNQPQHF. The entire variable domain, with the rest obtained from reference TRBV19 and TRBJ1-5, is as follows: DGGITQSPKYLFRKEGQNVTLSCEQNLNHDAMYWYRQDPGQGLRLIYYSQIVNDFQKGDIAEGYSVSREKKESFPLTVTSAQKNPTAFYLCASSIVQGLGNQPQHFGDGTRLSIL.

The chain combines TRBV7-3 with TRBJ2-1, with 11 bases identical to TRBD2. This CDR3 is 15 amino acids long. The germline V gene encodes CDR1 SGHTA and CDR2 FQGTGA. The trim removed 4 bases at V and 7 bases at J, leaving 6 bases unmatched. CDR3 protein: CASSSRLAGYNEQFF. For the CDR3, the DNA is TGTGCCAGCAGCTCCCGACTAGCGGGATATAATGAGCAGTTCTTC.

CDR3 nucleotide sequence: TGTGCCAGCAGCTCGACTAGCGGCACAGATACGCAGTATTTT. It specifies CASSSTSGTDTQYF. The chain has TRBV7-3 and TRBJ2-3; TRBD2 aligns across 8 bases. CDR1 is SGHTA, CDR2 FQGTGA, per germline. This CDR3 comprises 14 residues. With V trimmed by 4 bases and J by 1 base, 1 base remained unmatched.

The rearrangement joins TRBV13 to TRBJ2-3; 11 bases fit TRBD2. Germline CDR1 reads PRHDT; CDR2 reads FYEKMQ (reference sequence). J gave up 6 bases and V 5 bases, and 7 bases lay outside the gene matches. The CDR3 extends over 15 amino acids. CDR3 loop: CASSPPSGRRDTQYF. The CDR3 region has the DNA TGTGCCAGCAGCCCCCCTAGCGGGAGGAGGGATACGCAGTATTTT.

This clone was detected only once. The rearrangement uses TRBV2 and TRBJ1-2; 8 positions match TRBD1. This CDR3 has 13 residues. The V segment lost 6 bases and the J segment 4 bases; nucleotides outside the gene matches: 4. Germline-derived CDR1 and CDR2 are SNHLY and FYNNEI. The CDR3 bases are TGTGCCAGCAGCCAGGGGGCGATCTATGGCTACACCTTC. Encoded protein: CASSQGAIYGYTF.

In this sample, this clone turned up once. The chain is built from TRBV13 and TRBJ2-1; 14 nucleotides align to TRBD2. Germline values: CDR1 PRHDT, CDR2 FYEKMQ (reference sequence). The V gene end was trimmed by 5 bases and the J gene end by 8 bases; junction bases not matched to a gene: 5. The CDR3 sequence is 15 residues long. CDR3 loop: CASSPGLAGGHEQFF. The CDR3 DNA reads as TGTGCCAGCAGCCCCGGACTAGCGGGAGGCCATGAGCAGTTCTTC.

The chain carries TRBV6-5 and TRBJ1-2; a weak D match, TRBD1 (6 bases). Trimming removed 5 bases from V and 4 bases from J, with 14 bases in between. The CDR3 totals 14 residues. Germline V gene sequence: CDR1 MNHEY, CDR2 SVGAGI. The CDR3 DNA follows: TGTGCCAGCAGTGTGGGGGGGGGCGGCTATGGCTACACCTTC. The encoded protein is CASSVGGGGYGYTF.

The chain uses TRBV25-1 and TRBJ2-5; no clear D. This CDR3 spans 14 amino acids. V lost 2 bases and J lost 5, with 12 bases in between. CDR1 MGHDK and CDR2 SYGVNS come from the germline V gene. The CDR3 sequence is CASSETVGHETQYF. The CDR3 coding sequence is TGTGCCAGCAGTGAAACAGTGGGCCACGAGACCCAGTACTTC.

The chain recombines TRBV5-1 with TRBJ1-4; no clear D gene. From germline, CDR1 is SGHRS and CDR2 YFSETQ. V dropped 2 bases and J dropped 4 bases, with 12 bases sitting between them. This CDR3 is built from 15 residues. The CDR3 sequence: CASSFRWSGNEKLFF. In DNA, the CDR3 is TGCGCCAGCAGCTTCCGCTGGTCGGGTAATGAAAAACTGTTTTTT.

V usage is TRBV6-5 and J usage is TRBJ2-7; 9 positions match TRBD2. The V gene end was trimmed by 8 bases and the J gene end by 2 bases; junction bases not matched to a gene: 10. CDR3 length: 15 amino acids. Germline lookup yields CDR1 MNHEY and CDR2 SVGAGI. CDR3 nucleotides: TGTGCCAGCTTAAGAGGGCGGGGGGGGACCTACGAGCAGTACTTC. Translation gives CASLRGRGGTYEQYF.

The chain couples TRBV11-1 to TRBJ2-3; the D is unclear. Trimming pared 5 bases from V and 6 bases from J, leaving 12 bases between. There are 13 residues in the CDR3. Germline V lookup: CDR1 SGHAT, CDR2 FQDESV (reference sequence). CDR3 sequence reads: CASSVDLGDTQYF. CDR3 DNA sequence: TGTGCCAGCAGCGTCGACCTAGGGGATACGCAGTATTTT.

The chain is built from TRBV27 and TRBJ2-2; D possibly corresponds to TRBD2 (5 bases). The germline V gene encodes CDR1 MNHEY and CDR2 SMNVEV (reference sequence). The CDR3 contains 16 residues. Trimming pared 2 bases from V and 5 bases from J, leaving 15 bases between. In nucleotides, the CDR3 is TGTGCCAGCAGTTTACGAGGGAGTAGCTTTACCGGGGAGCTGTTTTTT. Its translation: CASSLRGSSFTGELFF.

CDR3 loop: CASSPSFGGSNYGYTF. The CDR3 coding sequence is TGTGCCAGTAGTCCCTCCTTCGGGGGCAGTAACTATGGCTACACCTTC. This rearrangement joins TRBV19 to TRBJ1-2, with a weak D call TRBD1 (6 bases). Germline-derived CDR1 and CDR2 are LNHDA and SQIVND (reference sequence). V was cut by 5 bases and J by 1 base, with 17 bases left in between. This CDR3 contains 16 residues.

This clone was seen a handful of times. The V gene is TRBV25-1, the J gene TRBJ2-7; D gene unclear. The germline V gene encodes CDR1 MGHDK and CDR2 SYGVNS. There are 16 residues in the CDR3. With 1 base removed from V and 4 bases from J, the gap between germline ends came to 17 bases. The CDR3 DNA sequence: TGTGCCAGCAGTGAATCGGTAGTTCAGAATATATACGAGCAGTACTTC. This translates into CASSESVVQNIYEQYF.